This entry lists 27 T cell receptor beta chains sequenced from one sample in a study of regulatory and conventional T cells in RAG deficiency. TCRdb's copy holds only in-frame clones and misses some; the assay was immunoSEQ multiplex PCR. The sample has more than 20,000 clones; 95% to 96% are singletons. The sorted conventional CD4+ T cells were CD25-low and CD127-high, with genomic DNA sequenced. These same records also appear under a second study, on regulatory T cells. That study adds: The primer mix had 52 TRBV and 13 TRBJ primers.

Sequenced material: CD25- CD4+ T cells sorted from blood. The receptors here all came from a human donor in good health.

The chain is built from TRBV6-5 and TRBJ2-1; D unresolved. This CDR3 has 14 amino acids. The V gene's germline CDR1 is MNHEY and CDR2 SVGAGI. V lost 0 bases and J 10 bases, leaving 13 bases between the germline ends. DNA of the CDR3: TGTGCCAGCAGTTACTCGAGGTCCGATCGGGAGCAGTTCTTC. Protein product: CASSYSRSDREQFF.

The genes are TRBV27 and TRBJ2-3; 11 bases are a match to TRBD2. Germline CDR1 MNHEY, CDR2 SMNVEV (reference sequence). The CDR3 sequence is 18 residues long. The trim removed 3 bases at V and 1 base at J, leaving 9 bases unmatched. The CDR3 DNA is TGTGCCAGCAGTTTCACTAGCGGGGGCCGTAGTGGCACAGATACGCAGTATTTT. This encodes CASSFTSGGRSGTDTQYF.

V and J are TRBV27 and TRBJ1-1; perhaps TRBD1 as D (5 bases). This CDR3 has 16 residues. Between the trimmed V and J ends, which lost 1 base and 2 bases, there was a span of 14 bases. The germline CDR1 and CDR2 sequences are MNHEY and SMNVEV (reference sequence). Here the CDR3 DNA reads TGTGCCAGCAGTTTATTAAGACAGTCTCTTAACACTGAAGCTTTCTTT. Encoded protein: CASSLLRQSLNTEAFF.

The genes are TRBV6-1 and TRBJ2-3; 9 nucleotides match TRBD1. Germline CDR1 and CDR2: MNHNS and SASEGT. The V segment lost 3 bases and the J segment 1 base; nucleotides outside the gene matches: 2. The CDR3 sequence is 15 residues long. The CDR3 nucleotides read TGTGCCAGCAGTGAGAGGACAGGGGGCACAGATACGCAGTATTTT. This sequence encodes CASSERTGGTDTQYF.

The chain is built from TRBV7-9 and TRBJ2-7, with 11 positions matching TRBD1. J lost 3 bases, V lost 7 bases, and 11 bases had no gene match. CDR3 length: 16 residues. Germline V CDR1 and CDR2: SEHNR, FQNEAQ (reference sequence). The CDR3 spells CASTVTGTGGHYEQYF. DNA for the CDR3: TGTGCCAGCACCGTAACCGGGACAGGGGGGCACTACGAGCAGTACTTC.

The chain employs TRBV4-3 and TRBJ2-1; 7 nucleotides align to TRBD2. The germline V gene has CDR1 LGHNA and CDR2 YSLEER. The CDR3 extends over 16 amino acids. V shed 1 base, J shed 2 bases, and the junction held 5 bases outside the gene matches. CDR3 nucleotide sequence: TGCGCCAGCAGCCAAGGAATCAGCGGGGCCTACAATGAGCAGTTCTTC. This codes for CASSQGISGAYNEQFF.

V is TRBV30 and J is TRBJ2-3; D might be TRBD2 (7 bases). The V gene lost 3 bases and the J gene lost 1 base, with 11 bases spanning the gap. Germline-derived CDR1 and CDR2 are GTSNPN and SVGIG (reference sequence). The CDR3 sequence is 14 residues long. The CDR3 loop is CAWRGGPGTDTQYF. In nucleotides, the CDR3 is TGTGCCTGGAGGGGGGGGCCGGGCACAGATACGCAGTATTTT. Based on the CDR3 plus reference TRBV30 and TRBJ2-3, the full variable domain is SQTIHQWPATLVQPVGSPLSLECTVEGTSNPNLYWYRQAAGRGLQLLFYSVGIGQISSEVPQNLSASRPQDRQFILSSKKLLLSDSGFYLCAWRGGPGTDTQYFGPGTRLTVL.

This chain links TRBV28 with TRBJ2-3; the match to TRBD1 covers 7 bases. The CDR3 has 14 residues. Germline lookup yields CDR1 MDHEN and CDR2 SYDVKM. Losses at the gene ends were 5 bases for V and 5 bases for J; bases not matched to a gene: 7. CDR3 in DNA: TGTGCCAGCAGTGAGTCGACAGGGAGAGATACGCAGTATTTT. This translates into CASSESTGRDTQYF.

This clone was observed a single time. This rearrangement joins TRBV30 to TRBJ1-2; D remains unclear. The CDR3 is 12 amino acids. Trimming left V 0 bases short and J 8 bases short, with 10 bases between. The germline CDR1 and CDR2 sequences are GTSNPN and SVGIG (reference sequence). CDR3: CAWSVWRAGYTF. In nucleotides, the CDR3 is TGTGCCTGGAGTGTATGGAGGGCAGGCTACACCTTC.

The rearrangement joins TRBV18 to TRBJ1-4; D ambiguous. The CDR3 loop spans 15 amino acids. Trimming stripped 1 base from V and 0 bases from J, with 6 bases between. CDR1 is KGHSH and CDR2 is LQKENI in the germline V gene. The CDR3 sequence: CASSPRLATNEKLFF. The DNA for the CDR3 is TGTGCCAGCTCACCACGGCTAGCAACTAATGAAAAACTGTTTTTT.

This chain links TRBV5-1 with TRBJ1-1; 9 bases fit TRBD1. The CDR3 extends over 20 amino acids. The trim removed 3 bases at V and 0 bases at J, leaving 18 bases unmatched. Germline CDR1 SGHRS, CDR2 YFSETQ. CDR3 region: CASSSNTGTGHRKMNTEAFF. The CDR3 region has the DNA TGCGCCAGCAGCTCAAACACCGGGACAGGGCACCGAAAAATGAACACTGAAGCTTTCTTT.

This clone came up once. The gene calls are TRBV7-2 and TRBJ1-5, with 8 bases identical to TRBD1. J gave up 6 bases and V 1 base, and 8 bases lay outside the gene matches. The CDR3 runs 16 residues. From germline, CDR1 is SGHTA and CDR2 FQGNSA. The CDR3 loop reads CASSLVGTGAAQPQHF. The CDR3 DNA is TGTGCCAGCAGCTTAGTCGGGACAGGAGCGGCTCAGCCCCAGCATTTT.

Of note for this clone: Other nucleotide sequences in the sample specify the same CDR3. The rearrangement uses TRBV11-3 and TRBJ1-6, with D possibly being TRBD1 (5 bases). The CDR3 contains 19 residues. Germline CDR1 reads SGHNT; CDR2 reads YENEEA. The V gene lost 4 bases and the J gene lost 7 bases, with 26 bases spanning the gap. The CDR3 reads CASSSSVEVGVGQNSPLHF. CDR3 coding DNA: TGTGCCAGCAGCTCCAGCGTTGAGGTAGGGGTTGGTCAGAATTCACCCCTCCACTTT.

V usage is TRBV5-1 and J usage is TRBJ2-5, with 8 bases fitting TRBD2. Trimming took 3 bases from V and 5 from J; bases not matched to a gene: 6. In germline, CDR1 is SGHRS, CDR2 YFSETQ. This CDR3 spans 14 amino acids. The CDR3 DNA is TGCGCCAGCAGCTCGGGCGGGGGGTTGGAGACCCAGTACTTC. It specifies CASSSGGGLETQYF.

The chain is built from TRBV5-1 and TRBJ2-4; perhaps TRBD1 as D (6 bases). CDR3 length equals 16 residues. Trimming shortened V by 3 bases and J by 6 bases, and 19 bases separated the two germline ends. CDR1 SGHRS and CDR2 YFSETQ come from the germline V gene. The CDR3, as DNA: TGCGCCAGCAGCTCAGGGGCTACCTCTTTGGGAAACATTCAGTACTTC. Its protein product is CASSSGATSLGNIQYF.

This sequence joins TRBV7-9 and TRBJ1-3, with a weak D call TRBD1 (6 bases). CDR3 size: 18 residues. The germline gives CDR1 SEHNR, CDR2 FQNEAQ (reference sequence). V lost 6 bases and J 0 bases, leaving 21 bases between the germline ends. CDR3 sequence: CASSSREGGLHSGNTIYF. CDR3 DNA: TGTGCCAGCAGTTCTAGGGAGGGGGGGCTTCACTCTGGAAACACCATATATTTT.

The chain links TRBV11-1 to TRBJ1-1; 7 nucleotides agree with TRBD1. The CDR3 runs 17 residues. Per the germline V gene, CDR1 is SGHAT and CDR2 is FQDESV (reference sequence). After removal of 5 bases from V and 0 bases from J, the junction contained 12 bases not matched to a gene. The DNA of the CDR3 is TGTGCCAGCAGCGCCCAGACAGGGCCGTTTATGAACACTGAAGCTTTCTTT. Protein: CASSAQTGPFMNTEAFF.

V usage is TRBV7-3 and J usage is TRBJ2-3; no definite D call. V gave up 5 bases and J gave up 4 bases, with 10 bases separating them. The V gene's germline CDR1 is SGHTA and CDR2 FQGTGA. There are 13 residues in the CDR3. CDR3 nucleotide sequence: TGTGCCAGCAGCCAGGTTGTGGCAGATACGCAGTATTTT. Its translation: CASSQVVADTQYF.

V is TRBV6-1 and J is TRBJ2-7; the D gene is possibly TRBD2 (5 bases). With 4 bases removed from V and 3 bases from J, the gap between germline ends came to 7 bases. CDR3 length equals 12 residues. Germline CDR1 reads MNHNS; CDR2 reads SASEGT. CDR3 residues: CASSGEGYEQYF. The DNA of the CDR3 is TGTGCCAGCAGTGGCGAGGGCTACGAGCAGTACTTC.

The chain employs TRBV11-2 and TRBJ1-1, with D unresolved. CDR3 size: 13 residues. Germline values: CDR1 SGHAT, CDR2 FQNNGV. Trimming took 2 bases from V and 0 from J, leaving 4 bases between them. The chain's CDR3 is CASSLYMNTEAFF. The DNA of the CDR3 is TGTGCCAGCAGCTTATATATGAACACTGAAGCTTTCTTT.

The chain carries TRBV30 and TRBJ1-2, with 8 bases lining up with TRBD1. Germline trimming cut 1 base from V and 5 bases from J; bases unmatched to any gene: 9. This CDR3 spans 15 amino acids. Germline V gene data show CDR1 as GTSNPN and CDR2 as SVGIG (reference sequence). CDR3 region: CAWSAPGGAPYGYTF. In DNA form, the CDR3 reads TGTGCCTGGAGTGCTCCAGGGGGCGCCCCATATGGCTACACCTTC.

This chain connects TRBV4-1 to TRBJ2-4, with D perhaps matching TRBD1 (6 bases). V was clipped by 2 bases and J by 1 base, with 15 bases between them. CDR3 length equals 17 residues. From germline, CDR1 is MGHRA and CDR2 YSYEKL. CDR3 in DNA: TGCGCCAGCAGCCAACATACAGGGTCATTTGCCAAAAACATTCAGTACTTC. Protein sequence: CASSQHTGSFAKNIQYF.

The chain employs TRBV7-9 and TRBJ2-7, with a tentative D call TRBD1 (5 bases). The CDR3 is made up of 17 amino acids. Germline CDR1 reads SEHNR; CDR2 reads FQNEAQ (reference sequence). Trimming left V 2 bases short and J 5 bases short, with 22 bases between. The CDR3 loop is CASSLKLKGAGLNEQYF. Written as DNA, the CDR3 is TGTGCCAGCAGCTTAAAGTTGAAAGGGGCAGGGCTCAACGAGCAGTACTTC.

This clone appeared a single time. This rearrangement joins TRBV23-1 to TRBJ1-1; 8 bases agree with TRBD1. TRBV23-1 is assigned to the ORF class and has an uncertain function. V dropped 0 bases and J dropped 3; count of bases not matched to a gene: 18. The CDR3 loop spans 20 amino acids. The CDR3 nucleotides read TGCGCCAGCAGTCAATCGAGGGATTATGGACAGGGCTCCCGGGACACTGAAGCTTTCTTT. Its protein is CASSQSRDYGQGSRDTEAFF.

V and J are TRBV30 and TRBJ2-7, with 7 bases identical to TRBD1. This CDR3 has 14 residues. CDR1 and CDR2 (germline): GTSNPN, SVGIG (reference sequence). J was trimmed by 1 base and V by 4 bases; bases with no gene match: 7. CDR3 DNA sequence: TGTGCCTGGATGAGACAGGGTGGGTCCTACGAGCAGTACTTC. Translating gives CAWMRQGGSYEQYF.

This clone appeared a few times. The rearrangement joins TRBV19 to TRBJ1-3, with a possible D match to TRBD1 (6 bases). The germline V and J ends were trimmed by 5 bases and 1 base, with 12 bases remaining between them. The germline CDR1 and CDR2 sequences are LNHDA and SQIVND (reference sequence). The CDR3 runs to 15 residues. CDR3 sequence (DNA): TGTGCCAGTAGTGAACAGGGATATTCTGGAAACACCATATATTTT. Translation: CASSEQGYSGNTIYF. Combining the CDR3 with reference TRBV19 and TRBJ1-3 gives the whole variable domain DGGITQSPKYLFRKEGQNVTLSCEQNLNHDAMYWYRQDPGQGLRLIYYSQIVNDFQKGDIAEGYSVSREKKESFPLTVTSAQKNPTAFYLCASSEQGYSGNTIYFGEGSWLTVV.

The chain carries TRBV5-1 and TRBJ2-7; the match to TRBD1 covers 9 bases. From germline, CDR1 is SGHRS and CDR2 YFSETQ. The CDR3 is 16 residues long. V lost 0 bases and J lost 2; bases outside the gene matches: 6. CDR3 protein: CASSLEPQGATYEQYF. The CDR3 bases are TGCGCCAGCAGCTTGGAACCACAGGGGGCTACCTACGAGCAGTACTTC.